Presented here are 18 T cell receptor beta chains from one specimen sequenced in a study of CD8 T cells in Susac syndrome (dated 2019 in TCRdb). Library preparation was by the immunoSEQ multiplex PCR assay. RNA was extracted using the RNeasy kit, and roughly 0.5 to 1 ug of the RNA was reverse transcribed with random hexamers. Clones were called with MiXCR by TCRdb after fastp trimmed the public reads at Q25, and only in-frame beta chains were retained. When rows share a CDR3 protein, they turn into one entry using the most common DNA and genes. This sample comprises some 160,000 distinct CDR3 sequences, around 96% of them detected only once. The top ten clonotypes cover about 0.16% of the sample. Source material: CD8+ T cells from PBMCs. The receptors come from a human donor with multiple sclerosis.

The V and J genes are TRBV6-5 and TRBJ2-7; 8 bases are a match to TRBD1. Germline trimming cut 2 bases from V and 1 base from J; bases unmatched to any gene: 1. There are 14 residues in the CDR3. The germline V gene has CDR1 MNHEY and CDR2 SVGAGI. The CDR3 region has the DNA TGTGCCAGCAGTTACGGGGACAGGTCCTACGAGCAGTACTTC. It encodes CASSYGDRSYEQYF.

The chain is built from TRBV7-4 and TRBJ1-2; D not resolved. The CDR3 is made up of 14 amino acids. Germline assignment: CDR1 SGHVT and CDR2 SQSDAQ. V was clipped by 1 base and J by 4 bases, with 10 bases between them. CDR3 protein: CASSLGSEIYGYTF. The CDR3 DNA sequence: TGTGCCAGCAGCTTAGGGTCTGAGATCTATGGCTACACCTTC.

The chain couples TRBV5-6 to TRBJ2-3; D may be TRBD2 (6 bases). The CDR3 is 16 amino acids. The V end lost 3 bases, the J end lost 5 bases, and 19 bases lay between the germline ends. Germline V lookup: CDR1 SGHDT, CDR2 YYEEEE. CDR3 region: CASSWKAPGAGDTQYF. CDR3 bases: TGTGCCAGCAGCTGGAAGGCTCCGGGAGCGGGAGATACGCAGTATTTT.

The chain employs TRBV7-8 and TRBJ1-6; D uncertain. CDR3 length equals 16 residues. V lost 2 bases, J lost 0 bases, and 8 bases lay in between. Looked up from germline, CDR1 is SGHVS and CDR2 is FQNEAQ. The CDR3 sequence: CASSLRRSSYNSPLHF. Here the CDR3 DNA reads TGTGCCAGCAGCTTAAGGAGGAGCTCCTATAATTCACCCCTCCACTTT.

The gene calls are TRBV2 and TRBJ2-3; the D is unclear. CDR3 length: 14 amino acids. V lost 2 bases, J lost 6 bases, and 12 bases lay in between. Per germline, CDR1 SNHLY and CDR2 FYNNEI. The CDR3 spells CASSESRSQDTQYF. DNA of the CDR3: TGTGCCAGCAGTGAATCCAGGAGCCAGGATACGCAGTATTTT.

V gene TRBV29-1 combines with J gene TRBJ2-7; 10 nucleotides line up with TRBD1. The V segment lost 6 bases and the J segment 2 bases; nucleotides outside the gene matches: 4. This CDR3 is 13 amino acids long. Germline V gene sequence: CDR1 SQVTM, CDR2 ANQGSEA. CDR3 sequence: CSVGQGGAYEQYF. The CDR3, as DNA: TGCAGCGTAGGACAGGGGGGGGCCTACGAGCAGTACTTC.

This clonotype occurred a few times. The J gene is TRBJ2-1, the V gene TRBV29-1, with a tentative D call TRBD1 (6 bases). The CDR3 length is 14 residues. Per the germline V gene, CDR1 is SQVTM and CDR2 is ANQGSEA. Deletions cut 7 bases from V and 6 bases from J, with 19 bases between. CDR3 protein: CSAQTGTTTNEQFF. CDR3 bases: TGCAGCGCCCAGACAGGAACCACCACCAATGAGCAGTTCTTC.

This chain uses TRBV23-1 with TRBJ1-4, with D uncertain. TRBV23-1 carries the ORF label, with uncertain function. The CDR3 is 15 residues long. V lost 1 base, J lost 0 bases, and 6 bases lay in between. For the CDR3, the DNA is TGCGCCAGCAGTCAATACAGTGCAACTAATGAAAAACTGTTTTTT. Protein: CASSQYSATNEKLFF.

The rearrangement joins TRBV15 to TRBJ2-7; D perhaps matches TRBD2 (6 bases). CDR1 is LNHNV, CDR2 YYDKDF, per germline (reference sequence). The CDR3 totals 15 residues. Trimming pared 4 bases from V and 0 bases from J, leaving 13 bases between. CDR3 bases: TGTGCCACCAGCACCGGAGGAGGGCCCTCCTACGAGCAGTACTTC. Its translation is CATSTGGGPSYEQYF.

The chain is built from TRBV5-1 and TRBJ2-6; D gene unclear. The CDR3 length is 14 residues. Trimming pared 0 bases from V and 2 bases from J, leaving 3 bases between. Per the germline V gene, CDR1 is SGHRS and CDR2 is YFSETQ. The CDR3 bases are TGCGCCAGCAGCTTGGAGACTGGGGCCAACGTCCTGACTTTC. It yields the protein CASSLETGANVLTF.

The J gene is TRBJ2-2, the V gene TRBV29-1; 7 bases are shared with TRBD2. Looked up from germline, CDR1 is SQVTM and CDR2 is ANQGSEA. CDR3 length: 13 residues. The junction had 3 bases not matched to a gene; V was cut back by 3 bases and J by 5 bases. In nucleotides, the CDR3 is TGCAGCGTTGAGGCGGGAGAGACCGGGGAGCTGTTTTTT. It yields the protein CSVEAGETGELFF.

The chain is built from TRBV24-1 and TRBJ2-3, with D possibly matching TRBD2 (6 bases). CDR3 length: 15 residues. Trimming shortened V by 5 bases and J by 1 base, and 12 bases separated the two germline ends. The germline CDR1 and CDR2 sequences are KGHDR and SFDVKD. The chain's CDR3 is CATSAGEPRTDTQYF. CDR3 bases: TGTGCCACCAGTGCGGGAGAGCCCCGCACAGATACGCAGTATTTT.

The chain joins TRBV28 to TRBJ2-5, with D possibly being TRBD2 (5 bases). The CDR3 length is 14 residues. V lost 1 base, J lost 2 bases, and 8 bases lay in between. Germline V gene sequence: CDR1 MDHEN, CDR2 SYDVKM. The CDR3 nucleotides are TGTGCCAGCAGTTTATTACGGGGACAAGAGACCCAGTACTTC. Translation: CASSLLRGQETQYF.

This clonotype was counted once. This chain uses TRBV6-5 with TRBJ2-3; no reliable D call. V was pared by 10 bases and J by 7 bases, with 15 bases between. CDR1 is MNHEY and CDR2 is SVGAGI in the germline V gene. This CDR3 contains 12 residues. CDR3 loop: CATTGYLNTQYF. For the CDR3, the DNA is TGTGCCACCACGGGCTATTTAAATACGCAGTATTTT.

The chain recombines TRBV6-5 with TRBJ2-1; D gene ambiguous. The CDR3 consists of 14 residues. Trimming pared 0 bases from V and 5 bases from J, leaving 8 bases between. The germline CDR1 and CDR2 sequences are MNHEY and SVGAGI. CDR3 residues: CASSYSAPHNEQFF. CDR3 coding DNA: TGTGCCAGCAGTTACTCGGCCCCCCACAATGAGCAGTTCTTC.

V gene TRBV2 combines with J gene TRBJ1-2; the D is unclear. The germline V gene encodes CDR1 SNHLY and CDR2 FYNNEI. The V end was cut by 2 bases, the J end by 6 bases, with 13 bases between. The CDR3 runs 14 residues. The CDR3 DNA reads as TGTGCCAGCAGTGAACTTGGGGAATTGGATGGCTACACCTTC. Translated: CASSELGELDGYTF.

J is TRBJ1-3 and V is TRBV28; D not certain. Trimming took off 3 bases at V and 4 bases at J, with 13 bases between the two ends. The CDR3 totals 15 residues. Germline-derived CDR1 and CDR2 are MDHEN and SYDVKM. The CDR3 DNA reads TGTGCCAGCAGTTTCTCGCGTAGGTTCGGAAACACCATATATTTT. Residues: CASSFSRRFGNTIYF.

DNA for the CDR3: TGTGCCAGCAGTCAGGCTTATAGCAATCAGCCCCAGCATTTT. Protein: CASSQAYSNQPQHF. The chain links TRBV3-1 to TRBJ1-5; D remains unclear. The germline gives CDR1 LGHDT, CDR2 YNNKEL (reference sequence). The CDR3 has 14 residues. The germline V and J ends were trimmed by 6 bases and 0 bases, with 9 bases remaining between them.